Presented here are 22 T cell receptor beta chains from one specimen sequenced in a study of siplizumab effects on memory and regulatory T cells. Libraries were prepared by immunoSEQ multiplex PCR; TCRdb keeps only in-frame clonotypes and omits some of them. The sample has 56,000 or so clones; over 95% are singletons. What was sequenced was naive CD8+ T cells sorted from blood. The receptors were sampled from a human donor in good health.

This chain connects TRBV28 to TRBJ1-1; no definite D call. Looked up from germline, CDR1 is MDHEN and CDR2 is SYDVKM. Trimming left V 3 bases short and J 1 base short, with 6 bases between. The CDR3 has 13 amino acids. CDR3 sequence reads: CASSLPWNTEAFF. The DNA of the CDR3 is TGTGCCAGCAGTTTGCCCTGGAACACTGAAGCTTTCTTT.

The chain employs TRBV29-1 and TRBJ2-7; D remains unclear. The CDR3 totals 15 residues. The germline gives CDR1 SQVTM, CDR2 ANQGSEA. V shed 3 bases and J shed 3 bases, with 18 bases lying between them. CDR3 protein: CSVDELNKSCYEQYF. In DNA form, the CDR3 reads TGCAGCGTTGATGAACTGAACAAAAGTTGCTACGAGCAGTACTTC.

For the CDR3, the DNA is TGCGCCAGCAGCTTAGTAGGGGTGAACACTGAAGCTTTCTTT. As protein: CASSLVGVNTEAFF. This chain joins TRBV5-1 and TRBJ1-1, with a weak D call TRBD1 (5 bases). This CDR3 comprises 14 residues. The germline V and J ends were trimmed by 2 bases and 0 bases, with 8 bases remaining between them. Germline CDR1 is SGHRS and CDR2 is YFSETQ.

V gene TRBV11-2 combines with J gene TRBJ2-5; D not certain. CDR1 SGHAT and CDR2 FQNNGV come from the germline V gene. V was pared by 5 bases and J by 7 bases, with 11 bases between. The CDR3 runs to 12 residues. The CDR3 protein is CASSVRTGTQYF. In nucleotides, the CDR3 is TGTGCCAGCAGCGTCAGAACCGGGACCCAGTACTTC.

The rearrangement joins TRBV13 to TRBJ2-3, with 10 bases aligning to TRBD2. V dropped 4 bases and J dropped 2; count of bases not matched to a gene: 6. The CDR3 consists of 16 residues. CDR1 is PRHDT, CDR2 FYEKMQ, per germline (reference sequence). DNA for the CDR3: TGTGCCAGCAGCTCGCTACTAGCGGGGTACACAGATACGCAGTATTTT. Its translation: CASSSLLAGYTDTQYF. Looking up the rest from reference TRBV13 and TRBJ2-3 gives the full variable domain: AAGVIQSPRHLIKEKRETATLKCYPIPRHDTVYWYQQGPGQDPQFLISFYEKMQSDKGSIPDRFSAQQFSDYHSELNMSSLELGDSALYFCASSSLLAGYTDTQYFGPGTRLTVL.

This clone was found once. The chain carries TRBV6-5 and TRBJ2-7, with D possibly TRBD1 on 6 matching bases. The CDR3 covers 13 residues. V gave up 6 bases and J gave up 2 bases, with 11 bases separating them. Germline V CDR1 and CDR2: MNHEY, SVGAGI. The CDR3: CASSQTGTYEQYF. The DNA for the CDR3 is TGTGCCAGCAGCCAGACAGGAACCTACGAGCAGTACTTC.

The rearrangement uses TRBV7-9 and TRBJ2-7; maybe TRBD2 (6 bases). Per the germline V gene, CDR1 is SEHNR and CDR2 is FQNEAQ (reference sequence). The CDR3 extends over 14 amino acids. Trimming left V 5 bases short and J 4 bases short, with 15 bases between. Here the CDR3 reads CASSHRGLLYEQYF. The CDR3 region has the DNA TGTGCCAGCAGCCACCGAGGACTATTGTACGAGCAGTACTTC.

The CDR3 sequence: CASQAYSNQPQHF. The CDR3 bases are TGTGCCAGCCAGGCATACAGCAATCAGCCCCAGCATTTT. The rearrangement uses TRBV19 and TRBJ1-5; D call uncertain. Germline CDR1 reads LNHDA; CDR2 reads SQIVND (reference sequence). The CDR3 totals 13 residues. Trimming cost V 9 bases and J 1 base, with 10 bases left between them.

The J gene is TRBJ1-1, the V gene TRBV9; maybe TRBD1 (6 bases). The length of the CDR3 is 15 residues. Per the germline V gene, CDR1 is SGDLS and CDR2 is YYNGEE. Between the trimmed V and J ends, which lost 4 bases and 1 base, there was a span of 14 bases. CDR3 in amino acids: CASSYSGARNTEAFF. Here the CDR3 DNA reads TGTGCCAGCAGCTACTCAGGGGCCCGGAACACTGAAGCTTTCTTT.

The chain has TRBV13 and TRBJ2-5, with 7 bases aligning to TRBD1. Trimming cost V 5 bases and J 9 bases; bases outside gene matches: 15. This CDR3 comprises 15 residues. Germline CDR1 PRHDT, CDR2 FYEKMQ (reference sequence). The CDR3 spells CASSHTSTGTVAQYF. CDR3 nucleotide sequence: TGTGCCAGCAGCCACACCTCGACAGGGACGGTCGCCCAGTACTTC.

The rearrangement joins TRBV27 to TRBJ2-3; 7 bases are shared with TRBD2. CDR1 and CDR2 (germline): MNHEY, SMNVEV (reference sequence). V shed 5 bases, J shed 1 base, and the junction held 3 bases outside the gene matches. The CDR3 sequence is 14 residues long. The CDR3 DNA reads TGTGCCAGCAGTGCGGCGGGGGGCACAGATACGCAGTATTTT. It translates to CASSAAGGTDTQYF.

The chain carries TRBV10-3 and TRBJ1-5; a weak D match, TRBD1 (5 bases). Trimming shortened V by 10 bases and J by 3 bases, and 13 bases separated the two germline ends. Germline loops: CDR1 ENHRY, CDR2 SYGVKD. This CDR3 spans 13 amino acids. The CDR3 here is CATSRGDNQPQHF. The CDR3 DNA follows: TGTGCCACCTCGAGGGGCGACAATCAGCCCCAGCATTTT.

This rearrangement joins TRBV18 to TRBJ2-2, with unresolved D. CDR3 length: 15 residues. Trimming took 3 bases from V and 1 from J, leaving 9 bases between them. The V gene's germline CDR1 is KGHSH and CDR2 LQKENI. CDR3 DNA sequence: TGTGCCAGCTCACCTGAGGCCCTGAACACCGGGGAGCTGTTTTTT. Protein sequence: CASSPEALNTGELFF.

The J gene is TRBJ2-2, the V gene TRBV5-1; D unclear. The CDR3 loop spans 16 amino acids. From germline, CDR1 is SGHRS and CDR2 YFSETQ. Trimming cost V 0 bases and J 7 bases, with 16 bases left between them. In DNA, the CDR3 is TGCGCCAGCAGCTTGGACGGGCCTGGCACGATCGGGGAGCTGTTTTTT. Residues: CASSLDGPGTIGELFF.

The chain links TRBV28 to TRBJ1-2; perhaps TRBD1 as D (5 bases). CDR3 length: 13 amino acids. The germline V gene has CDR1 MDHEN and CDR2 SYDVKM. The V end was cut by 4 bases, the J end by 6 bases, with 12 bases between. CDR3 residues: CASSYVLTDGYTF. CDR3 sequence (DNA): TGTGCCAGCAGTTACGTCCTGACAGATGGCTACACCTTC.

Here the CDR3 DNA reads TGTGCCAGCAGCTTAGGGGACAATCTAGCCAAAAACATTCAGTACTTC. Translation: CASSLGDNLAKNIQYF. V is TRBV7-9 and J is TRBJ2-4, with D possibly TRBD1 on 6 matching bases. This CDR3 is built from 16 residues. V lost 1 base and J 0 bases, leaving 10 bases between the germline ends. Looked up from germline, CDR1 is SEHNR and CDR2 is FQNEAQ (reference sequence).

CDR3 sequence reads: CASSLDHKTQYF. The CDR3 DNA follows: TGTGCCAGCAGCTTAGATCACAAGACCCAGTACTTC. The rearrangement joins TRBV11-2 to TRBJ2-5; D gene ambiguous. CDR3 size: 12 residues. Trimming left V 0 bases short and J 6 bases short, with 5 bases between. From germline, CDR1 is SGHAT and CDR2 FQNNGV.

The chain employs TRBV19 and TRBJ2-2; 7 bases align to TRBD2. The CDR3 is 16 amino acids. Per the germline V gene, CDR1 is LNHDA and CDR2 is SQIVND (reference sequence). Germline trimming cut 10 bases from V and 2 bases from J; bases unmatched to any gene: 13. The CDR3 loop is CATTGRGLHNTGELFF. CDR3 DNA: TGTGCCACCACGGGGCGGGGACTACATAACACCGGGGAGCTGTTTTTT.

The chain is built from TRBV9 and TRBJ2-2; D ambiguous. This CDR3 has 12 residues. Trimming took off 4 bases at V and 7 bases at J, with 8 bases between the two ends. From germline, CDR1 is SGDLS and CDR2 YYNGEE. CDR3 residues: CASSPDGGELFF. The CDR3 DNA follows: TGTGCCAGCAGCCCAGATGGCGGGGAGCTGTTTTTT.

This chain connects TRBV7-8 to TRBJ2-6; D is perhaps TRBD1 (6 bases). The CDR3 has 17 amino acids. Germline V gene lookup returns CDR1 SGHVS and CDR2 FQNEAQ. V lost 5 bases to trimming and J lost 2 bases, with 16 bases between them. DNA of the CDR3: TGTGCCAGCAGCCCAGTTGGGGGCTTAGCTGGGGCCAACGTCCTGACTTTC. This sequence encodes CASSPVGGLAGANVLTF.

This CDR3 is CASRGGREKLFF. In DNA, the CDR3 is TGTGCCAGCCGTGGGGGGCGTGAAAAACTGTTTTTT. The V and J genes are TRBV27 and TRBJ1-4, with a weak D call TRBD1 (6 bases). The germline V gene encodes CDR1 MNHEY and CDR2 SMNVEV (reference sequence). The germline V and J ends were trimmed by 8 bases and 7 bases, with 11 bases remaining between them. CDR3 size: 12 residues.

The chain has TRBV7-9 and TRBJ1-1; TRBD1 agrees at 11 bases. J lost 1 base, V lost 5 bases, and 6 bases had no gene match. Germline values: CDR1 SEHNR, CDR2 FQNEAQ (reference sequence). This CDR3 region has 16 residues. CDR3 DNA sequence: TGTGCCAGCAGCCCGGGGACAGGGGGAAGGAACACTGAAGCTTTCTTT. Translation gives CASSPGTGGRNTEAFF.